The 27 T cell receptor beta chains listed next were all sequenced from one sample in a study of monozygotic twins with inflammatory bowel disease. TCRdb reprocessed the 5' RACE reads and reports one entry per CDR3 protein, with no DNA. The sample features approximately 400,000 distinct CDR3 sequences, with approximately 2.3% in its top ten. The sequenced sample consisted of blood. The receptors were gathered from a human donor with ulcerative colitis or Crohn's disease, or a healthy co-twin of an affected twin (not recorded which).

This chain joins TRBV11-2 and TRBJ2-5; TCRdb names TRBD1, which stays unverified in the absence of DNA. There are 16 residues in the CDR3. From germline, CDR1 is SGHAT and CDR2 FQNNGV. CDR3 residues: CASSPTGPHWGETQYF.

The chain combines TRBV5-4 with TRBJ1-4. The CDR3 totals 15 residues. Germline V gene data show CDR1 as SGHNT and CDR2 as YYREEE (reference sequence). This CDR3 is CASSSGQGREEKLFF.

The rearrangement joins TRBV28 to TRBJ2-7; TCRdb's D call of TRBD2 is untestable without DNA. The CDR3 extends over 14 amino acids. CDR1 and CDR2 from the germline V gene are MDHEN and SYDVKM. CDR3 sequence reads: CASRDSGSFYEQYF.

The chain couples TRBV29-1 to TRBJ1-1. The germline V gene encodes CDR1 SQVTM and CDR2 ANQGSEA. There are 12 residues in the CDR3. Here the CDR3 reads CSVDIQNTEAFF.

CDR3 in amino acids: CASSFGWGWETQYF. The chain joins TRBV12-3 or TRBV12-4 to TRBJ2-5; with no DNA, the TCRdb D assignment of TRBD1 cannot be verified. The CDR3 is 14 amino acids.

The chain has TRBV6-5 and TRBJ1-6; TCRdb calls TRBD1, which cannot be checked without DNA. The CDR3 totals 16 residues. The germline gives CDR1 MNHEY, CDR2 SVGAGI. The CDR3 reads CASSYKATVYNSPLHF.

The chain uses TRBV20-1 and TRBJ2-7; checking the TCRdb D call of TRBD1 is not possible without DNA. CDR3 size: 13 residues. Germline CDR1 and CDR2: DFQATT and SNEGSKA (reference sequence). The CDR3 loop is CSARQTDWSEQYF.

The chain couples TRBV18 to TRBJ1-3; as DNA is missing, the TRBD1 call by TCRdb cannot be tested. The germline V gene encodes CDR1 KGHSH and CDR2 LQKENI. The CDR3 sequence is 14 residues long. CDR3 in amino acids: CDSSVDRAGNTIYF.

The rearrangement joins TRBV5-1 to TRBJ1-2. CDR3 length equals 14 residues. Looked up from germline, CDR1 is SGHRS and CDR2 is YFSETQ. The CDR3 protein is CASSFGGMGFGYTF.

The chain is built from TRBV5-5 and TRBJ1-5; TCRdb reports TRBD1, a call that lacks DNA to check it against. CDR3 size: 15 residues. Germline values: CDR1 SGHKS, CDR2 YYEKEE (reference sequence). Here the CDR3 reads CASSLGNRDNQPQHF. Drawing the rest from reference TRBV5-5 and TRBJ1-5, the complete variable domain is DAGVTQSPTHLIKTRGQQVTLRCSPISGHKSVSWYQQVLGQGPQFIFQYYEKEERGRGNFPDRFSARQFPNYSSELNVNALLLGDSALYLCASSLGNRDNQPQHFGDGTRLSIL.

V and J are TRBV2 and TRBJ1-5; the TRBD1 assignment by TCRdb is unverifiable without DNA. The CDR3 is made up of 15 amino acids. The germline gives CDR1 SNHLY, CDR2 FYNNEI. The CDR3: CASSEGQQLNQPQHF.

The chain carries TRBV6-1 and TRBJ1-2; TCRdb reports TRBD1, a call that lacks DNA to check it against. CDR1 is MNHNS and CDR2 is SASEGT in the germline V gene. CDR3 length: 14 amino acids. CDR3 region: CASSEPGQGDGYTF.

The V and J genes are TRBV27 and TRBJ2-7; the TRBD1 assignment by TCRdb is unverifiable without DNA. Germline CDR1 and CDR2: MNHEY and SMNVEV (reference sequence). The CDR3 extends over 13 amino acids. The CDR3 spells CASSLGTALEQYF.

The V and J genes are TRBV7-8 and TRBJ1-1; TCRdb names TRBD1, which stays unverified in the absence of DNA. Germline V gene data show CDR1 as SGHVS and CDR2 as FQNEAQ. This CDR3 spans 14 amino acids. CDR3: CASSFVVGVTEAFF.

This chain connects TRBV9 to TRBJ1-5; TCRdb names TRBD1, which stays unverified in the absence of DNA. Germline assignment: CDR1 SGDLS and CDR2 YYNGEE. CDR3 length equals 14 residues. CDR3: CASSARDNNQPQHF.

CDR3 in amino acids: CASSPGSGIGDQPQHF. The chain employs TRBV5-1 and TRBJ1-5. This CDR3 comprises 16 residues. Germline V gives CDR1 SGHRS, CDR2 YFSETQ.

The chain couples TRBV25-1 to TRBJ1-1; TCRdb outputs TRBD1, but without DNA this stays unchecked. This CDR3 is 14 amino acids long. Looked up from germline, CDR1 is MGHDK and CDR2 is SYGVNS. This CDR3 reads CASKMDGGNTEAFF.

V gene TRBV12-3 or TRBV12-4 combines with J gene TRBJ1-4. The CDR3 sequence is 13 residues long. CDR3: CASSLFGVEKLFF.

This chain joins TRBV27 and TRBJ2-1; as DNA is missing, the TRBD1 call by TCRdb cannot be tested. CDR1 is MNHEY, CDR2 SMNVEV, per germline (reference sequence). This CDR3 spans 14 amino acids. The CDR3 region is CASSPGTEYDEQFF.

This rearrangement joins TRBV28 to TRBJ1-3. The CDR3 has 15 amino acids. Germline-derived CDR1 and CDR2 are MDHEN and SYDVKM. The CDR3 sequence: CASSPFLGSGNTIYF.

The chain joins TRBV28 to TRBJ1-4; the D call from TCRdb, TRBD1, cannot be confirmed without DNA. Germline CDR1 reads MDHEN; CDR2 reads SYDVKM. The CDR3 loop spans 17 amino acids. The CDR3 loop reads CASSLPDRGRLFEKLFF.

The V and J genes are TRBV6-1 and TRBJ2-3; TCRdb names TRBD1, which stays unverified in the absence of DNA. The CDR3 length is 16 residues. Germline CDR1 MNHNS, CDR2 SASEGT. This chain's CDR3 is CASSRDRDGGTDTQYF.

The V and J genes are TRBV20-1 and TRBJ1-2. Germline V gene sequence: CDR1 DFQATT, CDR2 SNEGSKA (reference sequence). The CDR3 is 15 amino acids. CDR3 region: CSARRRETANYGYTF.

The rearrangement links TRBV27 to TRBJ2-3; the TCRdb call, TRBD2, lacks DNA for checking. The CDR3 totals 14 residues. Germline V gene data show CDR1 as MNHEY and CDR2 as SMNVEV (reference sequence). This CDR3 is CATNSGVVTDTQYF.

The chain carries TRBV20-1 and TRBJ1-6; the D call from TCRdb, TRBD1, cannot be confirmed without DNA. Germline V gene sequence: CDR1 DFQATT, CDR2 SNEGSKA (reference sequence). This CDR3 has 14 amino acids. CDR3 sequence: CSAPTGTVNSPLHF.

The chain employs TRBV7-2 and TRBJ2-1; TCRdb gives TRBD2 as the D gene, but with no DNA this cannot be confirmed. The CDR3 loop spans 17 amino acids. Germline lookup yields CDR1 SGHTA and CDR2 FQGNSA. The CDR3 sequence: CASSHRDSRLWNNEQFF.

The rearrangement links TRBV28 to TRBJ2-1; the D call of TRBD2 rests on TCRdb alone, since no DNA is present to check it. The germline V gene encodes CDR1 MDHEN and CDR2 SYDVKM. The CDR3 runs 16 residues. The CDR3 loop reads CASSHPRSGRGNEQFF.